These 24 T cell receptor beta chains originate from one sample sequenced in a study of human T cells and chemical hapten exposure (dated by TCRdb to about 2021). The sample's time point label, decoded: healthy volunteer bleed at 6 weeks. Total RNA was isolated from unfractionated whole blood collected in Tempus Blood RNA tubes. Libraries came from RACE. Sequencer: NextSeq 500. In-frame beta chains were kept once TCRdb had trimmed the public reads at Q25 with fastp and called clones with MiXCR. Each record represents a unique CDR3 protein, reported with the most common genes and DNA among its rows. This sample lists about 77,000 distinct CDR3 sequences; approximately 8.1% were detected once. The ten largest clones capture about 1.7% of the sample. Material for sequencing was whole blood. The source of these receptors is a female donor in good health. Some clones in this sample may be carry-over from other donors' samples.

Only a few counts were recorded for this clonotype. The rearrangement joins TRBV12-3 or TRBV12-4 to TRBJ2-7; a weak D match, TRBD1 (5 bases). V was cut by 6 bases and J by 0 bases, with 9 bases left in between. The CDR3 spans 13 residues. The CDR3 nucleotides read TGTGCCAGCAGACCGACAGCCTCCTACGAGCAGTACTTC. Protein: CASRPTASYEQYF.

Ten or more counts support this clonotype. The chain carries TRBV2 and TRBJ1-4; D is perhaps TRBD1 (5 bases). The germline V and J ends were trimmed by 2 bases and 2 bases, with 15 bases remaining between them. The CDR3 has 17 amino acids. The germline gives CDR1 SNHLY, CDR2 FYNNEI. CDR3 bases: TGTGCCAGCAGTGAATTTCGGGGGAAGGGGACTAATGAAAAACTGTTTTTT. Amino acid sequence: CASSEFRGKGTNEKLFF.

The chain uses TRBV6-5 and TRBJ1-1; no definite D call. Germline V gene data show CDR1 as MNHEY and CDR2 as SVGAGI. Trimming pared 4 bases from V and 5 bases from J, leaving 11 bases between. The CDR3 consists of 13 residues. The CDR3, as DNA: TGTGCCAGCAGTTCGGGCACGGGGACTGAAGCTTTCTTT. This sequence encodes CASSSGTGTEAFF.

This clonotype occurred many times. The chain is built from TRBV10-3 and TRBJ2-3; the D gene is possibly TRBD2 (6 bases). The CDR3 has 11 residues. Trimming removed 6 bases at V and 6 bases at J, with 7 bases between. Germline loops: CDR1 ENHRY, CDR2 SYGVKD. In DNA, the CDR3 is TGTGCCATCAGGGCGGGGGATACGCAGTATTTT. Its protein is CAIRAGDTQYF.

This clonotype turned up a few times. The V call is TRBV6-5, the J call TRBJ2-7, with D possibly being TRBD1 or TRBD2 (7 bases each). The V end was cut by 6 bases, the J end by 4 bases, with 19 bases between. Germline CDR1 MNHEY, CDR2 SVGAGI. CDR3 length: 15 amino acids. CDR3 nucleotides: TGTGCCAGCAGACCCTCCAGGGGGGGATGGTACGAGCAGTACTTC. Protein sequence: CASRPSRGGWYEQYF.

The chain is built from TRBV15 and TRBJ2-3, with D possibly being TRBD2 (5 bases). Germline CDR1 is LNHNV and CDR2 is YYDKDF (reference sequence). There are 18 residues in the CDR3. Trimming shortened V by 0 bases and J by 4 bases, and 20 bases separated the two germline ends. The CDR3 region is CATSRDMGLQPGADTQYF. CDR3 bases: TGTGCCACCAGCAGAGATATGGGCCTCCAACCCGGGGCAGATACGCAGTATTTT.

This clonotype was counted ten times or more. This chain uses TRBV2 with TRBJ1-1, with TRBD1 as a possible D gene (5 bases). Germline CDR1 SNHLY, CDR2 FYNNEI. Deletions cut 9 bases from V and 3 bases from J, with 14 bases between. CDR3 size: 13 residues. DNA for the CDR3: TGTGCCAGTAGTACGGGGGGAGACACTGAAGCTTTCTTT. Amino acids: CASSTGGDTEAFF.

This clonotype was counted between two and nine times. The chain employs TRBV24-1 and TRBJ2-2; D is perhaps TRBD1 (5 bases). The V gene lost 9 bases and the J gene lost 2 bases, with 15 bases spanning the gap. The CDR3 covers 15 residues. Per the germline V gene, CDR1 is KGHDR and CDR2 is SFDVKD. This chain's CDR3 is CATSSGRVNTGELFF. The DNA of the CDR3 is TGTGCCACCTCGTCAGGGCGTGTCAACACCGGGGAGCTGTTTTTT.

The V call is TRBV2, the J call TRBJ1-5; D may be TRBD1 (5 bases). There are 14 residues in the CDR3. Trimming cost V 2 bases and J 4 bases, with 9 bases left between them. CDR1 and CDR2 (germline): SNHLY, FYNNEI. The CDR3 DNA reads TGTGCCAGCAGTGAATCGACAGTTAATCAGCCCCAGCATTTT. Its protein product is CASSESTVNQPQHF. The full variable domain, rest sourced from reference TRBV2 and TRBJ1-5, is EPEVTQTPSHQVTQMGQEVILRCVPISNHLYFYWYRQILGQKVEFLVSFYNNEISEKSEIFDDQFSVERPDGSNFTLKIRSTKLEDSAMYFCASSESTVNQPQHFGDGTRLSIL.

The genes are TRBV7-9 and TRBJ2-3; 7 positions agree with TRBD1. CDR3 length: 16 amino acids. Losses at the gene ends were 5 bases for V and 1 base for J; bases not matched to a gene: 9. From germline, CDR1 is SEHNR and CDR2 FQNEAQ (reference sequence). In nucleotides, the CDR3 is TGTGCCAGCAGCACACCACAGGGGCGAGGCACAGATACGCAGTATTTT. Its translation is CASSTPQGRGTDTQYF.

This clonotype has a count of ten or more. The chain combines TRBV7-9 with TRBJ2-6, with no clear D. The CDR3 consists of 17 residues. The V end lost 1 base, the J end lost 2 bases, and 12 bases lay between the germline ends. Germline CDR1 reads SEHNR; CDR2 reads FQNEAQ (reference sequence). The CDR3 nucleotides are TGTGCCAGCAGCTTAGTACTCCTAGTAACTGGGGCCAACGTCCTGACTTTC. Its protein product is CASSLVLLVTGANVLTF. The full variable domain, in which reference TRBV7-9 and TRBJ2-6 provide the parts outside the CDR3, is DTGVSQNPRHKITKRGQNVTFRCDPISEHNRLYWYRQTLGQGPEFLTYFQNEAQLEKSRLLSDRFSAERPKGSFSTLEIQRTEQGDSAMYLCASSLVLLVTGANVLTFGAGSRLTVL.

This clonotype was seen a few times. V and J are TRBV5-4 and TRBJ1-3; D might be TRBD1 (5 bases). V was pared by 10 bases and J by 4 bases, with 15 bases between. The CDR3 sequence is 13 residues long. Germline V CDR1 and CDR2: SGHNT, YYREEE (reference sequence). Here the CDR3 DNA reads TGTGCCTACAAGTCGGGACTCGGAAACACCATATATTTT. Protein: CAYKSGLGNTIYF.

This clonotype appeared many times. This chain connects TRBV12-3 or TRBV12-4 to TRBJ2-3; no firm D call. This CDR3 spans 12 amino acids. V lost 4 bases, J lost 4 bases, and 6 bases lay in between. In DNA, the CDR3 is TGTGCCAGCAGTTCCACTCCAGATACGCAGTATTTT. This gives the protein CASSSTPDTQYF.

This chain connects TRBV7-9 to TRBJ2-3; no firm D call. Trimming took 4 bases from V and 0 from J, leaving 14 bases between them. Germline CDR1 and CDR2: SEHNR and FQNEAQ (reference sequence). This CDR3 has 16 amino acids. CDR3 amino acids: CASSSSLTDSTDTQYF. Here the CDR3 DNA reads TGTGCCAGCAGCTCGAGCCTGACGGATAGCACAGATACGCAGTATTTT.

The chain has TRBV12-3 or TRBV12-4 and TRBJ1-5; 7 bases are shared with TRBD1. The CDR3 has 13 residues. Losses at the gene ends were 6 bases for V and 5 bases for J; bases not matched to a gene: 4. As DNA, the CDR3 is TGTGCCAGCAGAAAGACAGGGTATCAGCCCCAGCATTTT. Its protein product is CASRKTGYQPQHF.

This clonotype was found a few times. The V and J genes are TRBV29-1 and TRBJ1-2, with D perhaps TRBD1 (5 bases). Deletions cut 6 bases from V and 0 bases from J, with 11 bases between. Germline V gene lookup returns CDR1 SQVTM and CDR2 ANQGSEA. The CDR3 consists of 13 residues. CDR3 sequence reads: CSVRGATNYGYTF. In DNA form, the CDR3 reads TGCAGCGTACGAGGGGCCACTAACTATGGCTACACCTTC.

This clonotype has a count of ten or more. The V and J genes are TRBV7-3 and TRBJ2-5; 7 nucleotides agree with TRBD1. CDR1 is SGHTA, CDR2 FQGTGA, per germline. CDR3 length: 14 residues. Unmatched junction bases numbered 6, after V lost 5 bases and J lost 3 bases. CDR3 DNA sequence: TGTGCCAGCAGCCGAGACAGGGTAGAAGAGACCCAGTACTTC. Its translation is CASSRDRVEETQYF.

This clonotype was recorded at least ten times. The gene calls are TRBV6-1 and TRBJ2-7; 7 positions agree with TRBD2. This CDR3 comprises 15 residues. CDR1 and CDR2 from the germline V gene are MNHNS and SASEGT. Trimming at V came to 2 bases and at J to 0 bases, leaving 4 bases not matched to a gene. The CDR3 sequence is CASSESGAASYEQYF. CDR3 nucleotide sequence: TGTGCCAGCAGTGAAAGCGGGGCCGCCTCCTACGAGCAGTACTTC.

The table lists this clonotype with a few counts. This sequence joins TRBV29-1 and TRBJ1-3; 8 nucleotides match TRBD1. Germline CDR1 reads SQVTM; CDR2 reads ANQGSEA. The CDR3 sequence is 13 residues long. V lost 3 bases and J lost 9; bases outside the gene matches: 7. CDR3 region: CSVDPDRAATIYF. CDR3 DNA sequence: TGCAGCGTTGATCCGGACAGGGCCGCCACCATATATTTT.

This chain joins TRBV2 and TRBJ1-1, with 11 bases identical to TRBD1. CDR1 and CDR2 from the germline V gene are SNHLY and FYNNEI. V shed 6 bases and J 1 base; nucleotides not matched to a gene: 7. CDR3 length equals 16 residues. CDR3 DNA: TGTGCCAGCAGGGGACGGACAGGGGGCCCGAACACTGAAGCTTTCTTT. The encoded protein is CASRGRTGGPNTEAFF.

This sequence joins TRBV5-5 and TRBJ1-4; perhaps TRBD1 as D (5 bases). The CDR3 contains 16 residues. V was pared by 1 base and J by 7 bases, with 17 bases between. Per the germline V gene, CDR1 is SGHKS and CDR2 is YYEKEE (reference sequence). CDR3 sequence reads: CASSLYLQGVGEKLFF. CDR3 nucleotides: TGTGCCAGCAGCTTGTATTTGCAGGGAGTAGGTGAAAAACTGTTTTTT.

The table lists this clonotype with many counts. The genes are TRBV29-1 and TRBJ1-1; weak D call: TRBD1 (6 bases). CDR1 and CDR2 from the germline V gene are SQVTM and ANQGSEA. There are 12 residues in the CDR3. Trimming took 4 bases from V and 4 from J, leaving 10 bases between them. CDR3 loop: CSVGAGVTEAFF. As DNA, the CDR3 is TGCAGCGTTGGGGCAGGGGTCACTGAAGCTTTCTTT.

The chain combines TRBV7-8 with TRBJ2-7, with unresolved D. The ends were cut back, 1 base at V and 6 bases at J, with 10 bases in the middle. The CDR3 covers 13 residues. Germline V CDR1 and CDR2: SGHVS, FQNEAQ. DNA for the CDR3: TGTGCCAGCAGCTTAGGCGAGGCAACCGAGCAGTACTTC. Translating it yields CASSLGEATEQYF.

This clonotype has only a few counts. The J gene is TRBJ2-4, the V gene TRBV6-6; 7 bases match TRBD1. Germline trimming cut 4 bases from V and 0 bases from J; bases unmatched to any gene: 12. In germline, CDR1 is MNHNY, CDR2 SVGAGI (reference sequence). The CDR3 sequence is 18 residues long. The CDR3 is CASSSLGQADLAKNIQYF. The CDR3 bases are TGTGCCAGCAGTTCCCTAGGACAGGCAGACCTAGCCAAAAACATTCAGTACTTC.